This T cell receptor (beta chain) derives from a study of blood T cells in healthy people across ages. The use of a sample-barcoded 5' primer and a J-beta primer mix characterized a second PCR of 7 to 11 cycles. Using its own MiXCR run on the 5' RACE reads, TCRdb lists one record per CDR3 protein. The sample lists roughly 900,000 distinct CDR3 sequences; about 48% were seen once. This CDR3 region has 16 residues. V shed 4 bases and J shed 4 bases, with 19 bases lying between them. Those donating, healthy Caucasian individuals from Russia, were aged roughly 6 to 95. Sequenced material: blood. The receptor comes from a man aged 25-40 years in good health. The rearrangement joins TRBV12-3 or TRBV12-4 to TRBJ1-1; D gene ambiguous. CDR3 in amino acids: CASSSYSTGYGTEAFF. CDR3 sequence (DNA): TGTGCCAGCAGTTCCTATTCCACGGGCTACGGCACTGAAGCTTTCTTT.